The 22 T cell receptor beta chains below come from one sample, sequenced in a study of shared clonotypes between healthy human individuals. Profiled with immunoSEQ multiplex PCR; TCRdb holds only in-frame clones, not every one. This sample has hundreds of thousands of clones; roughly four fifths occur once, and the top ten carry about 12%. The sequencing input was PBMCs. These receptors all come from a woman between 40 and 55 years old in good health. Some clones in this sample may be carry-over from other donors' samples.

The chain joins TRBV6-1 to TRBJ1-4, with a possible D match to TRBD1 (6 bases). Germline V gene data show CDR1 as MNHNS and CDR2 as SASEGT. The CDR3 length is 14 residues. Trimming cost V 0 bases and J 8 bases, with 10 bases left between them. The CDR3 protein is CASSEADSVEKLFF. For the CDR3, the DNA is TGTGCCAGCAGTGAAGCGGACAGTGTAGAAAAACTGTTTTTT.

This clone was seen only a few times. V gene TRBV4-3 combines with J gene TRBJ2-7, with a weak D call TRBD1 (5 bases). The germline CDR1 and CDR2 sequences are LGHNA and YSLEER. V was shortened by 0 bases and J by 3 bases, with 9 bases between the two germline ends. The CDR3 length is 14 residues. The CDR3 region is CASSQEQGFYEQYF. The CDR3 DNA reads as TGCGCCAGCAGCCAAGAGCAGGGTTTCTACGAGCAGTACTTC.

This chain joins TRBV6-6 and TRBJ2-4, with 7 bases lining up with TRBD1. The CDR3 is 15 residues long. Germline CDR1 MNHNY, CDR2 SVGAGI (reference sequence). Trimming took 2 bases from V and 11 from J; bases not matched to a gene: 12. The chain's CDR3 is CASSYGRGRLSVQYF. CDR3 DNA sequence: TGTGCCAGCAGTTACGGTAGGGGGCGCCTTTCGGTTCAGTACTTC.

This chain uses TRBV29-1 with TRBJ1-3; TRBD1 might be the D (5 bases). The CDR3 is made up of 13 amino acids. Germline CDR1 reads SQVTM; CDR2 reads ANQGSEA. The V end was cut by 3 bases, the J end by 0 bases, with 6 bases between. The CDR3, as DNA: TGCAGCGTTGAGACAGTCTCTGGAAACACCATATATTTT. This codes for CSVETVSGNTIYF.

The chain has TRBV25-1 and TRBJ2-1; 9 bases agree with TRBD1. The CDR3 length is 16 residues. Per the germline V gene, CDR1 is MGHDK and CDR2 is SYGVNS. V lost 3 bases to trimming and J lost 0 bases; unmatched junction nucleotides: 3. For the CDR3, the DNA is TGTGCCAGCAGTGACGACAGGGGGAGCTCCTACAATGAGCAGTTCTTC. It codes for CASSDDRGSSYNEQFF.

This clone was picked up a small number of times. The rearrangement links TRBV30 to TRBJ1-4; D remains ambiguous. The CDR3 consists of 13 residues. Looked up from germline, CDR1 is GTSNPN and CDR2 is SVGIG (reference sequence). V was cut by 0 bases and J by 7 bases, with 9 bases left in between. CDR3 sequence: CAWSVGIVEKLFF. The CDR3 region has the DNA TGTGCCTGGAGTGTCGGTATAGTTGAAAAACTGTTTTTT.

This clone appeared a single time. V gene TRBV5-3 combines with J gene TRBJ1-3, with TRBD1 matching over 7 bases. TRBV5-3 is an open reading frame, and its role is uncertain. Trimming cost V 4 bases and J 0 bases; bases outside gene matches: 4. The CDR3 is 15 amino acids. This CDR3 reads CARSRGQSSGNTIYF. The CDR3 nucleotides are TGTGCCAGAAGCAGGGGACAGAGCTCTGGAAACACCATATATTTT.

Comments on this clone: Within the sample, other DNA sequences also encode this same CDR3. J is TRBJ2-3 and V is TRBV11-1; D ambiguous. Germline V CDR1 and CDR2: SGHAT, FQDESV (reference sequence). This CDR3 is 11 amino acids long. Between the trimmed V and J ends, which lost 3 bases and 6 bases, there was a span of 4 bases. The CDR3 protein is CASSLTDTQYF. CDR3 nucleotide sequence: TGTGCCAGCAGCTTGACTGATACGCAGTATTTT.

This clone was counted at least ten times. This sequence joins TRBV5-4 and TRBJ2-3; D perhaps matches TRBD2 (6 bases). Per the germline V gene, CDR1 is SGHNT and CDR2 is YYREEE (reference sequence). V lost 2 bases to trimming and J lost 2 bases, with 9 bases between them. The CDR3 consists of 14 residues. The CDR3 coding sequence is TGTGCCAGCAGCTTCGCGGGACTCACAGATACGCAGTATTTT. Its protein product is CASSFAGLTDTQYF.

The genes are TRBV7-3 and TRBJ2-1, with a tentative D call TRBD1 (5 bases). Per germline, CDR1 SGHTA and CDR2 FQGTGA. The CDR3 sequence is 15 residues long. V lost 4 bases to trimming and J lost 7 bases, with 17 bases between them. CDR3 DNA: TGTGCCAGCAGCTCCGGGCCGGCAGGGAAGAATGAGCAGTTCTTC. Amino acids: CASSSGPAGKNEQFF.

Of note for this clone: It differs at one base from a far larger clone, so likely a read error. V usage is TRBV28 and J usage is TRBJ2-3; no clear D. The J call may be faulty, since TRBJ1-5 better matches the DNA end. The CDR3 totals 14 residues. CDR1 is MDHEN and CDR2 is SYDVKM in the germline V gene. CDR3 nucleotides: TGTGCCAGCAGCAGGCAGCGGGAGGCAGATACGCAGCATTTT. It encodes CASSRQREADTQHF.

This clone occurred a few times. The genes are TRBV25-1 and TRBJ1-2, with D unresolved. The CDR3 has 11 amino acids. CDR1 is MGHDK, CDR2 SYGVNS, per germline. CDR3 coding DNA: TGTGCGACCCAAGCTAACTATGGCTACACCTTC. As protein: CATQANYGYTF.

Only a few counts were recorded for this clone. The chain is built from TRBV29-1 and TRBJ2-1; 10 bases fit TRBD1. The J segment lost 7 bases and the V segment lost 4 bases, leaving 10 bases of the junction unmatched. CDR3 size: 15 residues. The germline CDR1 and CDR2 sequences are SQVTM and ANQGSEA. DNA of the CDR3: TGCAGCGTTGGGTCCCCGGGACAGGGGATGAATGAGCAGTTCTTC. It encodes CSVGSPGQGMNEQFF.

Points on this clone: It differs at one base from a far larger clone, so likely a read error. At the DNA level, this CDR3 is encoded by other sequences in the same sample as well. The CDR3 sequence is CASSFGSIPSGNTIYF. The CDR3 coding sequence is TGTGCCAGCAGTTTCGGTTCAATTCCATCTGGAAACACCATATATTTT. This sequence joins TRBV7-9 and TRBJ1-3; D is uncertain. The CDR3 extends over 16 amino acids. V lost 6 bases to trimming and J lost 1 base, with 16 bases between them. The V gene's germline CDR1 is SEHNR and CDR2 FQNEAQ (reference sequence).

As to this clone: Different DNA sequences within this sample yield the same CDR3. The V call is TRBV5-1, the J call TRBJ2-5; D unclear. V lost 0 bases, J lost 1 base, and 4 bases lay in between. Germline V gene lookup returns CDR1 SGHRS and CDR2 YFSETQ. CDR3 length: 13 amino acids. The CDR3 region has the DNA TGCGCCAGCAGCTTGGCGGTCCAAGAGACCCAGTACTTC. It yields the protein CASSLAVQETQYF.

Turning to this clone: The likely explanation is a read error, given a far larger clone one base away. The chain recombines TRBV28 with TRBJ2-7; a weak D match, TRBD2 (6 bases). Germline V lookup: CDR1 MDHEN, CDR2 SYDVKM. CDR3 length equals 20 residues. CDR3: CASSLFRGSNFELESYERYF. The CDR3 nucleotides are TGTGCCAGCAGTTTATTTCGGGGGTCTAATTTCGAATTGGAGAGCTACGAGCGGTACTTC.

As for this clone: One base separates it from a far larger clone, so it is likely a read error. The V call is TRBV30, the J call TRBJ2-1; TRBD2 aligns across 7 bases. J gave up 3 bases and V 2 bases, and 16 bases lay outside the gene matches. This CDR3 region has 18 residues. Germline assignment: CDR1 GTSNPN and CDR2 SVGIG (reference sequence). The CDR3 sequence is CAWSKGRWREKSYNEQFF. CDR3 nucleotide sequence: TGTGCCTGGAGTAAAGGGAGGTGGCGGGAGAAGAGCTACAATGAGCAGTTCTTC.

The chain joins TRBV5-1 to TRBJ2-1; 8 bases fit TRBD2. V dropped 6 bases and J dropped 4; count of bases not matched to a gene: 9. This CDR3 spans 15 amino acids. Germline V gene data show CDR1 as SGHRS and CDR2 as YFSETQ. In DNA form, the CDR3 reads TGCGCCAGCATGGCGGGAGGAGGTTCATACAATGAGCAGTTCTTC. This codes for CASMAGGGSYNEQFF.

Only one count was recorded for this clone. The CDR3 nucleotides are TGTGCCAGTAGTTCGGGGAAGATTAGCTCGCACGAGCAGTACTTC. The encoded protein is CASSSGKISSHEQYF. The chain carries TRBV19 and TRBJ2-7, with a weak D call TRBD2 (5 bases). CDR3 length: 15 amino acids. Trimming took 5 bases from V and 5 from J, leaving 19 bases between them. Per the germline V gene, CDR1 is LNHDA and CDR2 is SQIVND (reference sequence).

The chain has TRBV6-1 and TRBJ1-5; no clear D gene. This CDR3 has 17 residues. The V and J ends lost 1 base and 4 bases respectively, with 17 bases between them. The V gene's germline CDR1 is MNHNS and CDR2 SASEGT. CDR3 sequence (DNA): TGTGCCAGCAGTGAAGGGCCAGCAAGAGGATCAAATCAGCCCCAGCATTTT. Translated: CASSEGPARGSNQPQHF.

This clone appeared a single time. The chain is built from TRBV5-1 and TRBJ1-1; a possible D gene is TRBD1 (5 bases). The CDR3 covers 14 residues. V was cut by 0 bases and J by 3 bases, with 9 bases left in between. The germline V gene has CDR1 SGHRS and CDR2 YFSETQ. The DNA of the CDR3 is TGCGCCAGCAGCTTGGGAGGGGTAGACACTGAAGCTTTCTTT. This gives the protein CASSLGGVDTEAFF.

The chain uses TRBV27 and TRBJ2-1; 7 nucleotides line up with TRBD2. The CDR3 has 14 amino acids. After removal of 7 bases from V and 6 bases from J, the junction contained 9 bases not matched to a gene. Germline CDR1 is MNHEY and CDR2 is SMNVEV (reference sequence). This CDR3 is CASTAGMGLNEQFF. In DNA form, the CDR3 reads TGTGCCAGCACAGCGGGGATGGGTCTCAATGAGCAGTTCTTC.